This entry concerns a single TCR beta chain. The antigen is unknown. Samples came from healthy bone marrow donors. This PCR relied on a set of 60 Vbeta primers and 13 Jbeta primers. Only in-frame clones appear in the TCRdb table, and some are missing; sequencing was by immunoSEQ multiplex PCR. Of tens of thousands of clones listed, around 91% were seen once; the top ten hold about 12%. The ends lost 4 bases at V and 2 bases at J; junction bases unmatched: 8. There are 17 residues in the CDR3. Per germline, CDR1 LNHDA and CDR2 SQIVND (reference sequence). This record belongs to a study of cytomegalovirus exposure and HLA in healthy donors. Study-level points and caveats: Within the data, a cluster of highly shared sequence variants was likely a sequencing artifact. Most TCR beta V segments were productive about 87% or about 30% of the time in an earlier analysis. A further, later analysis showed that HLA-associated TCR beta chains (compared with equally common others) were more clonally expanded.

Sample: PBMCs. The sequence derives from a woman aged 30 to 39 in good health and CMV-seropositive. The chain is built from TRBV19 and TRBJ1-5, with 10 nucleotides matching TRBD1. CDR3 sequence reads: CASSRTTGGFGNQPQHF. As DNA, the CDR3 is TGTGCCAGTAGTAGAACGACAGGGGGCTTTGGCAATCAGCCCCAGCATTTT.